These 15 T cell receptor beta chains originate from one sample sequenced in a study of control samples from healthy donors and cancer patients. Assay: immunoSEQ multiplex PCR; the TCRdb copy retains only in-frame clones and omits some. The table has 95,000 to 130,000 clones, about 93% seen once. Source material: blood. All receptors come from a man aged 30-40 years in good health.

This clone was counted only a few times. The CDR3 sequence: CASSLVPATYEQYF. The CDR3 DNA reads TGCGCCAGCAGCTTGGTACCAGCTACCTACGAGCAGTACTTC. V and J are TRBV5-1 and TRBJ2-7; unclear D gene. From germline, CDR1 is SGHRS and CDR2 YFSETQ. The V end lost 0 bases, the J end lost 2 bases, and 9 bases lay between the germline ends. The CDR3 length is 14 residues.

A few counts support this clone. The chain has TRBV2 and TRBJ2-5, with TRBD2 matching 7 bases. Germline lookup yields CDR1 SNHLY and CDR2 FYNNEI. J lost 4 bases, V lost 6 bases, and 5 bases had no gene match. CDR3 length: 13 amino acids. CDR3 protein: CASRGGGPETQYF. The CDR3 DNA reads TGTGCCAGCAGAGGCGGGGGTCCAGAGACCCAGTACTTC.

The chain couples TRBV2 to TRBJ2-5; 8 nucleotides agree with TRBD2. Germline CDR1 reads SNHLY; CDR2 reads FYNNEI. This CDR3 comprises 17 residues. The junction had 16 bases not matched to a gene; V was cut back by 10 bases and J by 0 bases. CDR3 residues: CATQGRRGEEYQETQYF. CDR3 coding DNA: TGTGCCACCCAAGGGCGGCGGGGGGAAGAGTACCAAGAGACCCAGTACTTC.

As DNA, the CDR3 is TGTGCCATCAGACAAACAGGGGGCAATGAGCAGTTCTTC. Encoded protein: CAIRQTGGNEQFF. The V gene is TRBV10-3, the J gene TRBJ2-1, with TRBD1 matching 8 bases. The trim removed 6 bases at V and 6 bases at J, leaving 4 bases unmatched. Germline CDR1 is ENHRY and CDR2 is SYGVKD. The CDR3 is 13 amino acids.

This rearrangement joins TRBV15 to TRBJ1-5; D not resolved. CDR3 length equals 12 residues. Trimming removed 1 base from V and 6 bases from J, with 4 bases in between. CDR1 LNHNV and CDR2 YYDKDF come from the germline V gene (reference sequence). CDR3 in amino acids: CATSRAAQPQHF. DNA for the CDR3: TGTGCCACCAGCAGAGCGGCTCAGCCCCAGCATTTT.

The chain employs TRBV5-6 and TRBJ1-1; 7 bases fit TRBD1. Germline V gene data show CDR1 as SGHDT and CDR2 as YYEEEE. After removal of 7 bases from V and 0 bases from J, the junction contained 6 bases not matched to a gene. The CDR3 sequence is 14 residues long. The CDR3, as DNA: TGTGCCAGCCTTAGGACAGGCCTGAACACTGAAGCTTTCTTT. Its protein product is CASLRTGLNTEAFF.

A single count supports this clone. This rearrangement joins TRBV6-6 to TRBJ1-4; TRBD1 might be the D (5 bases). V was cut by 3 bases and J by 0 bases, with 11 bases left in between. Germline CDR1 MNHNY, CDR2 SVGAGI (reference sequence). There are 16 residues in the CDR3. The CDR3 bases are TGTGCCAGCAGTTATGGGGCCCTGGCAACTAATGAAAAACTGTTTTTT. Its translation: CASSYGALATNEKLFF.

In DNA form, the CDR3 reads TGCGCCAGCAGCCTGGCCGAGGGAGGGGATGAAAAACTGTTTTTT. It is translated as CASSLAEGGDEKLFF. V gene TRBV4-1 combines with J gene TRBJ1-4, with TRBD1 as a possible D gene (5 bases). The CDR3 spans 15 residues. Germline CDR1 MGHRA, CDR2 YSYEKL. The ends were cut back, 4 bases at V and 6 bases at J, with 15 bases in the middle.

The rearrangement joins TRBV25-1 to TRBJ1-2, with a tentative D call TRBD1 (6 bases). CDR1 and CDR2 (germline): MGHDK, SYGVNS. V was clipped by 7 bases and J by 2 bases, with 11 bases between them. This CDR3 has 13 amino acids. The CDR3 DNA reads as TGTGCCAGCACTCGAGGGGGGAACTATGGCTACACCTTC. It translates to CASTRGGNYGYTF.

This clone came up once. The chain carries TRBV19 and TRBJ2-7; a possible D gene is TRBD2 (6 bases). The V gene lost 7 bases and the J gene lost 5 bases, with 18 bases spanning the gap. The CDR3 loop spans 14 amino acids. The V gene's germline CDR1 is LNHDA and CDR2 SQIVND (reference sequence). The DNA for the CDR3 is TGTGCCAGTACAACTCCGGGACTCCAGAACGAGCAGTACTTC. It encodes CASTTPGLQNEQYF.

This clone was recorded once. The J gene is TRBJ1-6, the V gene TRBV19; D is uncertain. V gave up 4 bases and J gave up 8 bases, with 15 bases separating them. The germline V gene encodes CDR1 LNHDA and CDR2 SQIVND (reference sequence). There are 15 residues in the CDR3. For the CDR3, the DNA is TGTGCCAGTAGTAACCGCCCGAATGGGGATTCACCCCTCCACTTT. Its protein is CASSNRPNGDSPLHF.

This clone was picked up one time. The chain links TRBV20-1 to TRBJ2-5, with unresolved D. CDR3 length: 10 amino acids. Trimming pared 5 bases from V and 7 bases from J, leaving 8 bases between. Germline loops: CDR1 DFQATT, CDR2 SNEGSKA (reference sequence). CDR3 sequence reads: CSAPGPTQYF. For the CDR3, the DNA is TGCAGTGCTCCCGGACCGACCCAGTACTTC.

The chain joins TRBV11-2 to TRBJ2-1; 7 bases fit TRBD1. The length of the CDR3 is 15 residues. The V gene end was trimmed by 5 bases and the J gene end by 6 bases; junction bases not matched to a gene: 10. CDR1 SGHAT and CDR2 FQNNGV come from the germline V gene. For the CDR3, the DNA is TGTGCCAGCAGCCAGGGGGACCTTCAAATCAATGAGCAGTTCTTC. The encoded protein is CASSQGDLQINEQFF.

The V and J genes are TRBV27 and TRBJ1-3; TRBD1 agrees at 10 bases. V was pared by 5 bases and J by 4 bases, with 5 bases of the junction left unmatched. Germline V gene data show CDR1 as MNHEY and CDR2 as SMNVEV (reference sequence). The CDR3 contains 15 residues. CDR3 residues: CASSPTGGRGNTIYF. The CDR3 nucleotides read TGTGCCAGCAGTCCGACAGGGGGCAGGGGAAACACCATATATTTT.

The rearrangement uses TRBV18 and TRBJ2-5; D gene uncertain. Germline CDR1 reads KGHSH; CDR2 reads LQKENI. The CDR3 contains 13 residues. Trimming removed 3 bases at V and 2 bases at J, with 7 bases between. CDR3 in amino acids: CASSPPPQETQYF. CDR3 sequence (DNA): TGTGCCAGCTCACCCCCCCCACAAGAGACCCAGTACTTC.